This note documents a single T cell receptor (beta chain) sequence. CDR3 size: 16 residues. Germline V gives CDR1 LNHNV, CDR2 YYDKDF (reference sequence). The V end was cut by 3 bases, the J end by 0 bases, with 15 bases between. The method was immunoSEQ multiplex PCR; TCRdb's version includes in-frame clones alone and lacks a portion of them. The profile shows 100,000 to 150,000 clones, just under 95% of them singletons. This specimen belongs to a study of T cell responses to AZD1222 COVID-19 vaccine. The sample here was peripheral blood, taken on day 0 of AZD1222 vaccination. This sequence joins TRBV15 and TRBJ2-7; D unresolved. The receptor comes from an adult in good health. Written as DNA, the CDR3 is TGTGCCACCAGCAGGCCCTCCAATTTTCCCTCCTACGAGCAGTACTTC. It yields the protein CATSRPSNFPSYEQYF.